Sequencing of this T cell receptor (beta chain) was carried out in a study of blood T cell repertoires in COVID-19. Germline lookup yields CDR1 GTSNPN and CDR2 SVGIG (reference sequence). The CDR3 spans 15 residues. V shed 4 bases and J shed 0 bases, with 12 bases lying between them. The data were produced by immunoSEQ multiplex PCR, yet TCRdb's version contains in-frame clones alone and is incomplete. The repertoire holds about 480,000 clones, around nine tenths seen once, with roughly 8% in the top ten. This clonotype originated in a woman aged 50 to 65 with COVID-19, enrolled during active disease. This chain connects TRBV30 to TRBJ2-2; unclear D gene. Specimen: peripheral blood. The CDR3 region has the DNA TGTGCCTGGATCTCGTTATCTCCGAACACCGGGGAGCTGTTTTTT. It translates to CAWISLSPNTGELFF.